This T cell receptor (beta chain) appears in the sequencing data of a study of T cell changes during pregnancy in multiple sclerosis. The method was immunoSEQ multiplex PCR; TCRdb's version includes in-frame clones alone and lacks a portion of them. The sample consists of more than 95,000 clones, roughly 92% of them appearing once. This sample comprised peripheral blood, obtained after pregnancy. The TCR originated in a female donor with multiple sclerosis, enrolled in a pregnancy study.

The CDR3 region has the DNA TGTGCCAGCATTTTCCGGACAGGGACCAACTATGGCTACACCTTC. Translating gives CASIFRTGTNYGYTF. The chain couples TRBV6-1 to TRBJ1-2; 8 bases line up with TRBD1. This CDR3 has 15 amino acids. The V segment lost 7 bases and the J segment 2 bases; nucleotides outside the gene matches: 9. Germline V gene lookup returns CDR1 MNHNS and CDR2 SASEGT.